This T cell receptor (beta chain) was sequenced for a study of cytomegalovirus exposure and HLA in healthy donors. General study results and limits: Subsequent analysis revealed that first-cohort TCR clusters tended to co-occur in the 130 or so validation repertoires. For most TCR sequences rarity was the rule, although some public TCRs occurred in many donors.

Profiling relied on immunoSEQ multiplex PCR, and the TCRdb table lists in-frame clones only, not all of them. This sample has under 200,000 clones; about 90% occur once, and the top ten carry over 9%. The donors were part of the validation cohort, which consisted of about 130 subjects and was separate from the first cohort of around 620 subjects. Trimming pared 3 bases from V and 0 bases from J, leaving 12 bases between. The CDR3 totals 16 residues. From germline, CDR1 is MNHEY and CDR2 SMNVEV (reference sequence). Note on this clone: Antigen specificity is unknown.

The sequence came from a young woman in good health and CMV-seropositive. Sample: PBMCs. V is TRBV27 and J is TRBJ1-5; D remains unclear. The CDR3 region is CASSLRGIYSNQPQHF. The CDR3 DNA is TGTGCCAGCAGTTTGAGAGGCATTTATAGCAATCAGCCCCAGCATTTT.